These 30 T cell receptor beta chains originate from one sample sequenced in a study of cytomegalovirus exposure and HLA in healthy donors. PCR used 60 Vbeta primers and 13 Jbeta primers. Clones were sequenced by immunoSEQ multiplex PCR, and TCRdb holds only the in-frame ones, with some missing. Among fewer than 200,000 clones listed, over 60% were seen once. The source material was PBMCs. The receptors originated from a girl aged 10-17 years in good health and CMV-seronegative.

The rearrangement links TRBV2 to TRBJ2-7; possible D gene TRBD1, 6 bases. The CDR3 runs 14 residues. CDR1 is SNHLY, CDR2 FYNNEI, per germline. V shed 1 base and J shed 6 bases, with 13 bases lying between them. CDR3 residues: CASSEGRGKGEQYF. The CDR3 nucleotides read TGTGCCAGCAGTGAAGGCAGGGGAAAGGGCGAGCAGTACTTC.

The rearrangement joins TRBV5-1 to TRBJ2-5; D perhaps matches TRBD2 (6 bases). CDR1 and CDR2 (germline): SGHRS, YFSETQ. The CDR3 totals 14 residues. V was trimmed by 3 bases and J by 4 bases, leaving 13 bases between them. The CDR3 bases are TGCGCCAGCAGCTCGGCGGGATCTGGAGAGACCCAGTACTTC. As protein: CASSSAGSGETQYF.

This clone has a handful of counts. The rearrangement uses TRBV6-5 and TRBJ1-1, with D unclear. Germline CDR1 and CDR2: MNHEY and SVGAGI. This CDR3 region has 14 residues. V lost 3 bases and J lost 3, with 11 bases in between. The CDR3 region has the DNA TGTGCCAGCAGTTATACCCCCGGGGACACTGAAGCTTTCTTT. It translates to CASSYTPGDTEAFF.

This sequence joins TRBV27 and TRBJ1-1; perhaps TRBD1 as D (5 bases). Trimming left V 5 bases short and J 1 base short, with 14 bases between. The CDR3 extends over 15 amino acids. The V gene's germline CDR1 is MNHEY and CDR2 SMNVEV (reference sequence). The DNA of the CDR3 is TGTGCCAGCAGTCCCCGAACAGGAAAGAACACTGAAGCTTTCTTT. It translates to CASSPRTGKNTEAFF.

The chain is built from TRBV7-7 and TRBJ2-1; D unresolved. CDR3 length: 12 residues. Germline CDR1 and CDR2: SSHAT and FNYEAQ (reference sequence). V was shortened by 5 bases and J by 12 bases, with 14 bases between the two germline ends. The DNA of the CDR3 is TGTGCCAGCAGCCCACTGGATCAGGCGCAGTTCTTC. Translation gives CASSPLDQAQFF.

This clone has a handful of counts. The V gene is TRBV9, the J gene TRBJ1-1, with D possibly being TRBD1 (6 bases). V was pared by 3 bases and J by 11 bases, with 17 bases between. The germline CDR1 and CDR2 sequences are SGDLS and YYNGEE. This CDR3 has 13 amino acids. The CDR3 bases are TGTGCCAGCAGCGCTTTGGGGGAGGGGGAGGCTTTCTTT. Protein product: CASSALGEGEAFF.

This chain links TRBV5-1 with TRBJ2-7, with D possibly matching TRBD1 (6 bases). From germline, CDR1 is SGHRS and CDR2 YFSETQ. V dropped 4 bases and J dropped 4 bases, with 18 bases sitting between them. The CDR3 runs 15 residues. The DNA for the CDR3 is TGCGCCAGCAGCCGAGACGACAGGACGGATTACGAGCAGTACTTC. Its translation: CASSRDDRTDYEQYF.

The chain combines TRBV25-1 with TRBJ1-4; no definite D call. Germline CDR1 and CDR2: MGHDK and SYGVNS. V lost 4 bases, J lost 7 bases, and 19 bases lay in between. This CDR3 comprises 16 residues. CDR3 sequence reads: CASSAPSGSLGEKLFF. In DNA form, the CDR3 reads TGTGCCAGCAGTGCCCCTTCGGGGTCGTTGGGTGAAAAACTGTTTTTT.

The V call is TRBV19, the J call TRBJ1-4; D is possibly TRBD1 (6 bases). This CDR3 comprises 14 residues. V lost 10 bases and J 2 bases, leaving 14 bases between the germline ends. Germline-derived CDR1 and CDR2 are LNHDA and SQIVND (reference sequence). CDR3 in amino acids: CATAAGDTNEKLFF. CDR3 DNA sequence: TGTGCCACCGCAGCAGGGGACACTAATGAAAAACTGTTTTTT.

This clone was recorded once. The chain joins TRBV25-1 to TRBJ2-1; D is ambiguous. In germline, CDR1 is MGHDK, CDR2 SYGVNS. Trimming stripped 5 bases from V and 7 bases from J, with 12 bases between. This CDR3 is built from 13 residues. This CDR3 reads CASSIPGVNEQFF. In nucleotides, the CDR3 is TGTGCCAGCAGTATCCCCGGAGTGAATGAGCAGTTCTTC.

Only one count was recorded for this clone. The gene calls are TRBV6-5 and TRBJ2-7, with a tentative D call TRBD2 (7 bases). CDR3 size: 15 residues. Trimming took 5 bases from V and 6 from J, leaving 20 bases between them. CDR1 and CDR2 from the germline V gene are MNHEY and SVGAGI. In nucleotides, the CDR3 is TGTGCCAGCAGTCCTTTTAGGGGGGGAGGGTTCGAGCAGTACTTC. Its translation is CASSPFRGGGFEQYF.

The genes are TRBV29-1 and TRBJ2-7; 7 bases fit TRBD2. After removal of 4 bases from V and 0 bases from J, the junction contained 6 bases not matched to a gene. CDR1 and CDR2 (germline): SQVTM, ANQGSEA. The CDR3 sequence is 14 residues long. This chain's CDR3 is CSVGRLADSYEQYF. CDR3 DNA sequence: TGCAGCGTTGGGCGCCTAGCGGACTCCTACGAGCAGTACTTC.

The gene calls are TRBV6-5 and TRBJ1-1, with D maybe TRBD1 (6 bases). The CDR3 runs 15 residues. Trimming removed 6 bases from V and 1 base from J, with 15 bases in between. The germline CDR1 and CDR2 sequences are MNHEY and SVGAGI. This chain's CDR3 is CASRPTQGKNTEAFF. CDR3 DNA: TGTGCCAGCAGGCCGACACAGGGCAAGAACACTGAAGCTTTCTTT.

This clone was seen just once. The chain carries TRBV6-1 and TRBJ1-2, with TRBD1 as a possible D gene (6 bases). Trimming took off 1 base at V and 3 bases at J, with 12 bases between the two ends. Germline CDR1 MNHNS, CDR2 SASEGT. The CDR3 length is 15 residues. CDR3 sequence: CASSEGGQFYYGYTF. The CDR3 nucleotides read TGTGCCAGCAGTGAAGGTGGACAGTTCTACTATGGCTACACCTTC.

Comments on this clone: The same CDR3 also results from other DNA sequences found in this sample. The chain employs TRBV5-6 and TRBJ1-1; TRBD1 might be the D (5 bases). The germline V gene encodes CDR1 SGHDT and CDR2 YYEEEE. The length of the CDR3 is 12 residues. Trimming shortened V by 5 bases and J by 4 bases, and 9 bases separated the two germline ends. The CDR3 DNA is TGTGCCAGCAGTTGGGGGGGCACTGAAGCTTTCTTT. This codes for CASSWGGTEAFF.

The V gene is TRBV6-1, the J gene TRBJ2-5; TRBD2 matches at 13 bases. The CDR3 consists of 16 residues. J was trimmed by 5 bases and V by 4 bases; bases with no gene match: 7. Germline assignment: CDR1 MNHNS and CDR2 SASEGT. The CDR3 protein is CASSGGTSGAGETQYF. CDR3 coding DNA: TGTGCCAGCAGTGGAGGGACTAGCGGGGCTGGGGAGACCCAGTACTTC.

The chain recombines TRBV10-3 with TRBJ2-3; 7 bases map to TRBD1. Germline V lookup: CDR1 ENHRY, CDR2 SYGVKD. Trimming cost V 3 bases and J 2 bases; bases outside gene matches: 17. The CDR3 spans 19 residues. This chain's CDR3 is CAISDVMTGSVTHTDTQYF. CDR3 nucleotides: TGTGCCATCAGTGACGTCATGACAGGGTCGGTCACACACACAGATACGCAGTATTTT.

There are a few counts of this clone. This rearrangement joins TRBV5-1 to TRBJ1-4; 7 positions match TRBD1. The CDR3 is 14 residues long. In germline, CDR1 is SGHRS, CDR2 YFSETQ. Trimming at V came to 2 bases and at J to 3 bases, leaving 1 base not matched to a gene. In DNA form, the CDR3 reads TGCGCCAGCAGCTTAGGGACAGCTAATGAAAAACTGTTTTTT. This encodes CASSLGTANEKLFF.

The CDR3 region is CASSPVGRTEAFF. As DNA, the CDR3 is TGTGCCAGCTCACCGGTTGGGAGGACTGAAGCTTTCTTT. This chain joins TRBV18 and TRBJ1-1, with no clear D. V lost 3 bases to trimming and J lost 5 bases, with 10 bases between them. This CDR3 has 13 residues. Germline CDR1 KGHSH, CDR2 LQKENI.

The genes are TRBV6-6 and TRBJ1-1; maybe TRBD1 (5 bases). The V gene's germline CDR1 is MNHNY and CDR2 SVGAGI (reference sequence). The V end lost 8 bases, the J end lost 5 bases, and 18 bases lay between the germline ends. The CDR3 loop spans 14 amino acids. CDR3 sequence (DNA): TGTGCCAGCTCCCCGCAAGGGAGGGGAACTGAAGCTTTCTTT. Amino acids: CASSPQGRGTEAFF.

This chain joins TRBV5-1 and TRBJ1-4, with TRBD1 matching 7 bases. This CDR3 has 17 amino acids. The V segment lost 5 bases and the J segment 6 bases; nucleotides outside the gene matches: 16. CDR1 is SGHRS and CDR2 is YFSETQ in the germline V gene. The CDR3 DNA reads TGCGCCAGCAGTTCGATAGGACAGGAGCGGAATTATGAAAAACTGTTTTTT. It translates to CASSSIGQERNYEKLFF.

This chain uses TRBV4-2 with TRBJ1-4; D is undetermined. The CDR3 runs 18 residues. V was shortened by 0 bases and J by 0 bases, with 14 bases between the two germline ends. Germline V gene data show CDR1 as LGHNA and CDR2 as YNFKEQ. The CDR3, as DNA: TGTGCCAGCAGCCAAGACCCTTTGAACAGTGCAACTAATGAAAAACTGTTTTTT. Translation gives CASSQDPLNSATNEKLFF.

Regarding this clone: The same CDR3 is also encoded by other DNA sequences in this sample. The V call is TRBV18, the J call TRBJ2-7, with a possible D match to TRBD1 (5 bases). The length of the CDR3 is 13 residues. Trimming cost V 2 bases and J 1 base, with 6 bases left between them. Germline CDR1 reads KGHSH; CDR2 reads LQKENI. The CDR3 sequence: CASSPTGSYEQYF. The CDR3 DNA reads TGTGCCAGCTCACCAACAGGTTCCTACGAGCAGTACTTC.

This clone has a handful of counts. For the CDR3, the DNA is TGTGCCAGCAGTTTATGGGGGGGGCGGGAAGAGACCCAGTACTTC. It specifies CASSLWGGREETQYF. The V and J genes are TRBV6-6 and TRBJ2-5, with D tentatively TRBD2 (7 bases). CDR3 length equals 15 residues. Germline CDR1 is MNHNY and CDR2 is SVGAGI (reference sequence). V was cut by 4 bases and J by 3 bases, with 15 bases left in between.

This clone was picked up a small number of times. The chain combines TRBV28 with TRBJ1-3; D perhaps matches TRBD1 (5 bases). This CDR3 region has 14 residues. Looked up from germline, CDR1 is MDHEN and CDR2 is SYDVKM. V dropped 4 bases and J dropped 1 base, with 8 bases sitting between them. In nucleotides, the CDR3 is TGTGCCAGCAGTTCCCAGGGTTCTGGAAACACCATATATTTT. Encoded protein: CASSSQGSGNTIYF.

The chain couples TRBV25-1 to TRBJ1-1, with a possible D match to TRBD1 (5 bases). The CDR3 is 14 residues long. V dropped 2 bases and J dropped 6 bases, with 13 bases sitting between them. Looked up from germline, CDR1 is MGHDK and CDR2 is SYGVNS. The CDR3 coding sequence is TGTGCCAGCAGTGAAGGGCGGGGGGGTTCTGAAGCTTTCTTT. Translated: CASSEGRGGSEAFF.

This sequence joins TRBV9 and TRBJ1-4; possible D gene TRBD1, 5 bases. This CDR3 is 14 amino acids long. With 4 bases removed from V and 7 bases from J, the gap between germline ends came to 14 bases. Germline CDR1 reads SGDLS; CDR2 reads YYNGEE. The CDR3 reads CASSRGFIGEKLFF. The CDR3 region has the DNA TGTGCCAGCAGCAGGGGTTTCATTGGTGAAAAACTGTTTTTT. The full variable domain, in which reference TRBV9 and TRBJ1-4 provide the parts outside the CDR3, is DSGVTQTPKHLITATGQRVTLRCSPRSGDLSVYWYQQSLDQGLQFLIQYYNGEERAKGNILERFSAQQFPDLHSELNLSSLELGDSALYFCASSRGFIGEKLFFGSGTQLSVL.

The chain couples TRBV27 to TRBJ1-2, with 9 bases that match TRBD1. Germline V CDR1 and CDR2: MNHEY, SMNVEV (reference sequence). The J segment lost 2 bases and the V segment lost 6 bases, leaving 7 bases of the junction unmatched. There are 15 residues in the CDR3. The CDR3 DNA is TGTGCCAGCAGCAGAACCGGGACAGGGAACTATGGCTACACCTTC. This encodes CASSRTGTGNYGYTF.

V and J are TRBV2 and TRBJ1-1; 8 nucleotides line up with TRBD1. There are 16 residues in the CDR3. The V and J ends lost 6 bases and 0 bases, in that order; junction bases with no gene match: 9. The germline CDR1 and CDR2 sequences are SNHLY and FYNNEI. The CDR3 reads CASRSLRQGLNTEAFF. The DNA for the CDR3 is TGTGCCAGCAGATCGCTTAGACAGGGGTTGAACACTGAAGCTTTCTTT. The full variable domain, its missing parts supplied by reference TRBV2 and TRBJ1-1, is EPEVTQTPSHQVTQMGQEVILRCVPISNHLYFYWYRQILGQKVEFLVSFYNNEISEKSEIFDDQFSVERPDGSNFTLKIRSTKLEDSAMYFCASRSLRQGLNTEAFFGQGTRLTVV.

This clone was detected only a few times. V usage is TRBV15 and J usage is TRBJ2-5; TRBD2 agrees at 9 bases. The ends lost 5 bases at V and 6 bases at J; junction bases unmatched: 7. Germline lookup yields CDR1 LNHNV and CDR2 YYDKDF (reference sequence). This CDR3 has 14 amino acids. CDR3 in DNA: TGTGCCACCAGCGGGGGCGGGGGGGCAAAGACCCAGTACTTC. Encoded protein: CATSGGGGAKTQYF. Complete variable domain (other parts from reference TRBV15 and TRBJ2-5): DAMVIQNPRYQVTQFGKPVTLSCSQTLNHNVMYWYQQKSSQAPKLLFHYYDKDFNNEADTPDNFQSRRPNTSFCFLDIRSPGLGDTAMYLCATSGGGGAKTQYFGPGTRLLVL.